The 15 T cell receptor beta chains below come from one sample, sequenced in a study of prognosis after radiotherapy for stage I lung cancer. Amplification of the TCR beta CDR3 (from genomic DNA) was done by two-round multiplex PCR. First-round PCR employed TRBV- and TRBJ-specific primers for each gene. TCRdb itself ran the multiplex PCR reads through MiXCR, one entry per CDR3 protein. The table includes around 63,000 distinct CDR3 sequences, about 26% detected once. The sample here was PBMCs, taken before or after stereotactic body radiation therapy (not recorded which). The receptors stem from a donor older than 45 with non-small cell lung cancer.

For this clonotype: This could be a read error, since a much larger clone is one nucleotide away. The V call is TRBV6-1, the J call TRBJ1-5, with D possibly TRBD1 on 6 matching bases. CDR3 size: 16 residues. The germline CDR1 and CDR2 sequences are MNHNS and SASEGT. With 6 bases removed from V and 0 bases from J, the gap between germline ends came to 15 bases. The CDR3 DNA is TGTGCCAGCAGGGGGGGCATGGGCTATAGCAATCAGCCCCAGCATTTT. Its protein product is CASRGGMGYSNQPQHF.

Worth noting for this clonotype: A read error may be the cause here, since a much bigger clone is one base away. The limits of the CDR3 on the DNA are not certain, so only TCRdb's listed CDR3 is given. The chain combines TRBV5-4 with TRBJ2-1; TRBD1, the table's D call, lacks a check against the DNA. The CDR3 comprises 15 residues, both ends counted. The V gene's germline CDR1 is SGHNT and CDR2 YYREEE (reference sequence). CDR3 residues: CASSWVGGGNYEEFF.

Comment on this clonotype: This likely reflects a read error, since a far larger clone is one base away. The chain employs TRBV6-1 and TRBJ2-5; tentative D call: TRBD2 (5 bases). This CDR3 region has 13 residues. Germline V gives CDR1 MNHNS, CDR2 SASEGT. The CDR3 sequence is CASSENLARSVFF. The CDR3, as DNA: TGTGCCAGCAGCGAGAACTTAGCGAGGTCGGTGTTCTTC.

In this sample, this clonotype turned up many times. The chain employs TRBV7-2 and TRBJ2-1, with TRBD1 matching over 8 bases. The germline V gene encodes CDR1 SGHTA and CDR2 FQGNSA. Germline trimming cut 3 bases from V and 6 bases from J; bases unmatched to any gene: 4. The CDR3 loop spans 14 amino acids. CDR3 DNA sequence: TGTGCCAGCAGCTTCCCGGACAGGGTCAATGAGCAGTTCTTC. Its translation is CASSFPDRVNEQFF.

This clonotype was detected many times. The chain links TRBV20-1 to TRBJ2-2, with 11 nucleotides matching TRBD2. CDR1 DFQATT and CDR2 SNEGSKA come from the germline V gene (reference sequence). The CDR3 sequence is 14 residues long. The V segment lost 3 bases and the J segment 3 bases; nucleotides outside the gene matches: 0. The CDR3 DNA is TGCAGTGCTAGGACTAGCGGGGACACCGGGGAGCTGTTTTTT. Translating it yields CSARTSGDTGELFF.

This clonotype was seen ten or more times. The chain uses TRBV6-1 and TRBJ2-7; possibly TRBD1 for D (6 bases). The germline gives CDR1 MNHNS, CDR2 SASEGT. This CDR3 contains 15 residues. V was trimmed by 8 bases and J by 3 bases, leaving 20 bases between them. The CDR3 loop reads CASFRGQGYRYEQYF. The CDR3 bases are TGTGCCAGCTTTCGAGGGCAGGGGTATCGCTACGAGCAGTACTTC.

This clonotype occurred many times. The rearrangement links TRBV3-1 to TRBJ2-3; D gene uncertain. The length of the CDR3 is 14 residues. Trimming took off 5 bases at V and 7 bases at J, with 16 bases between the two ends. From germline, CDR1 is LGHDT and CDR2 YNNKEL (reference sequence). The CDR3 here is CASSVKVLVNTQYF. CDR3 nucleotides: TGTGCCAGCAGCGTGAAGGTTCTGGTAAATACGCAGTATTTT.

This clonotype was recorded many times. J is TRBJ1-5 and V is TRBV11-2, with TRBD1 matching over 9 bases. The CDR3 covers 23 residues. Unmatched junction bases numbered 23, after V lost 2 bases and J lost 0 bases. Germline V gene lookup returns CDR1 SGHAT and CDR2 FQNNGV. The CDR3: CASSLSLHRYGDRDRNSNQPQHF. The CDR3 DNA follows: TGTGCCAGCAGCTTATCACTCCACCGTTATGGGGACAGGGATCGGAATAGCAATCAGCCCCAGCATTTT.

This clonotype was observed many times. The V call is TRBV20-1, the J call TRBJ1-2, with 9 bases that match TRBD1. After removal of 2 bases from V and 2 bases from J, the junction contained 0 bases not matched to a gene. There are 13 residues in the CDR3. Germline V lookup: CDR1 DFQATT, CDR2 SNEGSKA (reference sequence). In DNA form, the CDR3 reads TGCAGTGCTAGAACAGGGGGCAACTATGGCTACACCTTC. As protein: CSARTGGNYGYTF.

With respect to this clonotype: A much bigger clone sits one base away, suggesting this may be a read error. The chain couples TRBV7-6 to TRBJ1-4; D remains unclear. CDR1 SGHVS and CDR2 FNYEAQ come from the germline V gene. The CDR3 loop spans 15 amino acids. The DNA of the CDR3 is TGTGCCAGCAGCTTATCAGGCTCCCTAATTGAAAAACTGTTATTT. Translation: CASSLSGSLIEKLLF.

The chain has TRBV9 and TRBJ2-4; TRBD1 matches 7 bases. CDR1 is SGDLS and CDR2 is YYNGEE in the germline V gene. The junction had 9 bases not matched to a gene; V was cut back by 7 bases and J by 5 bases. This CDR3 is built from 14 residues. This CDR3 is CASSRGGRQNIQYF. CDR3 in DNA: TGTGCCAGCTCCCGAGGGGGCAGACAAAACATTCAGTACTTC.

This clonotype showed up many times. Here the CDR3 DNA reads TGTGCCAGCGGGGAACGGACCGGTGTGGGCTACACCTTC. It translates to CASGERTGVGYTF. The chain joins TRBV6-1 to TRBJ1-2; D not resolved. This CDR3 has 13 residues. Germline V gene sequence: CDR1 MNHNS, CDR2 SASEGT. Trimming pared 8 bases from V and 8 bases from J, leaving 18 bases between.

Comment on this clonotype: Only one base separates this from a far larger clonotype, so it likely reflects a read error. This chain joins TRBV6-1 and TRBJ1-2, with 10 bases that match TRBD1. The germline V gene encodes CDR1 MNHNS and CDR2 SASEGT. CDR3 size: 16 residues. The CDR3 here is CTSSDPRDRGNYGYTF. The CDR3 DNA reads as TGTACCAGCAGTGACCCTCGGGACAGGGGTAACTATGGCTACACCTTC.

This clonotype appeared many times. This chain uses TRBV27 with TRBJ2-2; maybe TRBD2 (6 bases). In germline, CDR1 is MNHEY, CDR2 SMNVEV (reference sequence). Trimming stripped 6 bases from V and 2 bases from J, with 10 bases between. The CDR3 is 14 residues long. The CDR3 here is CASRDYTNTGELFF. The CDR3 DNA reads TGTGCCAGCAGGGACTACACTAACACCGGGGAGCTGTTTTTT.

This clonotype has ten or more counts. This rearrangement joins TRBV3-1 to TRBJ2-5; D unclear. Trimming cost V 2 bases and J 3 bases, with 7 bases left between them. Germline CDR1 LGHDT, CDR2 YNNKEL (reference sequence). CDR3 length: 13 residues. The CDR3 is CASSQRTKETQYF. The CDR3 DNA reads TGTGCCAGCAGCCAAAGGACCAAAGAGACCCAGTACTTC.